This T cell receptor beta chain was sequenced during a study of blood T cell repertoires in COVID-19. Whole-study context: Spain, Italy and the United States supplied samples that represented acute and convalescent COVID-19. Sources were T cells, B-cell-depleted T cells, or PBMCs; the material itself was cDNA or gDNA.

In the source study's methods: The authors estimated nucleated cell counts from reference gene primer amplification. The assay was immunoSEQ multiplex PCR, and TCRdb's table has in-frame clones only and misses some. Clone size and the V and J calls come from that table; the DNA yielded D and trimming. The table has about 71,000 clones, over 80% seen once. V lost 3 bases and J lost 4, with 9 bases in between. CDR3 length: 13 amino acids. V gene TRBV12-3 or TRBV12-4 combines with J gene TRBJ1-1, with D possibly matching TRBD1 (5 bases). This receptor was obtained from a woman over 75 with acute or convalescent COVID-19. The specimen sequenced was peripheral blood. The CDR3 is CASSFGGSTEAFF. CDR3 nucleotides: TGTGCCAGCAGTTTTGGGGGGTCCACTGAAGCTTTCTTT.